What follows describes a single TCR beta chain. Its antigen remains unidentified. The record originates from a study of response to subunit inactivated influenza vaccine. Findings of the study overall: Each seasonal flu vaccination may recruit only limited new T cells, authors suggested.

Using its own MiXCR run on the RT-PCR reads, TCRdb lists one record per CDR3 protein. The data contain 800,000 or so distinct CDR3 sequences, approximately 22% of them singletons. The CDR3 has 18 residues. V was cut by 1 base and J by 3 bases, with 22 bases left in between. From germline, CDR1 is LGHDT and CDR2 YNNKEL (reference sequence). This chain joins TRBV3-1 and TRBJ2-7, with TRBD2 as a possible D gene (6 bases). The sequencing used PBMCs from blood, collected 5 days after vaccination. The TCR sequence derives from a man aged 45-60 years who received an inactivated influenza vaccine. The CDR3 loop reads CASSQARNSGTILYEQYF. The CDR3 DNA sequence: TGTGCCAGCAGCCAAGCCCGAAATAGCGGAACAATCCTCTACGAGCAGTACTTC.